These T cell receptor beta chains were read from a single sample in a study of glioma-infiltrating T cells. TCRdb called the multiplex PCR reads again in MiXCR, with one record for every CDR3 protein. The sample records more than 95,000 distinct CDR3 sequences, around 31% being singletons. The sequencing sample was made of glioma tissue, nonneoplastic brain tissue, or PBMCs (not recorded which). These TCRs come from a human donor with low-grade glioma or glioblastoma, undergoing nonglioma brain surgery, or in good health (not recorded which). Each CDR3 is given with its conserved first and last residue. Fields, in order: J gene, D gene, V gene, clone size, CDR3 DNA, CDR3 protein. A D gene is named only where the DNA matches it firmly. Not every row has a clone size; where given, it reads once, few, many or a size class.

J: TRBJ1-1
D: TRBD1
V: TRBV27
size: many
DNA: TGTGCCAGCAGTTTATTGTCCGGGACAGGGTACACTGAAGCTTTCTTT
CDR3: CASSLLSGTGYTEAFF

J: TRBJ1-2
D: TRBD1
V: TRBV2
size: many
DNA: TGTGCCGGAAACCGGGACAGGGGTAACGGCTACACCTTC
CDR3: CAGNRDRGNGYTF

J: TRBJ1-1
D: .
V: TRBV27
size: many
DNA: TGTGCCAGCAAAAAAGGGACCATGAACACTGAAGCTTTCTTT
CDR3: CASKKGTMNTEAFF

J: TRBJ1-2
D: .
V: TRBV2
size: .
DNA: TGTGCCAGCAGGACCTCGGGAATCTATGGCTACACCTTC
CDR3: CASRTSGIYGYTF

J: TRBJ2-2
D: TRBD2
V: TRBV7-2
size: .
DNA: TGTGCCAGCAGCCTCTCCGGGCGGGGGGGAATCGGGGAGCTGTTTTTT
CDR3: CASSLSGRGGIGELFF

J: TRBJ2-7
D: TRBD1
V: TRBV12-3/TRBV12-4
size: .
DNA: TGTGCCAGCAGAATGGGGACAGTCTGGGAGCAGTACTTC
CDR3: CASRMGTVWEQYF

J: TRBJ2-7
D: TRBD2
V: TRBV13
size: .
DNA: TGTGCCAGCAGCTCAGGACTAGGGACCTACGAGCAGTACTTC
CDR3: CASSSGLGTYEQYF

J: TRBJ2-7
D: .
V: TRBV6-1
size: few
DNA: TGTGCCAGCAGTCAGGGGACACCCTACGAGCAGTACTTC
CDR3: CASSQGTPYEQYF

J: TRBJ2-7
D: TRBD1
V: TRBV6-1
size: many
DNA: TGTGCCAGCAGTCAGATGGGGACAGGGGGAGACGAGCAGTACTTC
CDR3: CASSQMGTGGDEQYF

J: TRBJ1-1
D: TRBD1
V: TRBV28
size: many
DNA: TGTGCCAGCACGCCTCCTGCTCTTGATACAGGGGTGGACACTGAAGCTTTCTTT
CDR3: CASTPPALDTGVDTEAFF

J: TRBJ2-1
D: .
V: TRBV20-1
size: .
DNA: TGCAGTGCGGGGAGTTCCTACAATGAGCAGTTCTTC
CDR3: CSAGSSYNEQFF

J: TRBJ1-4
D: .
V: TRBV6-2/TRBV6-3
size: many
DNA: TGTGCCAGCTCTTCGCAGGGCGAAGAAAAACTGTTTTTT
CDR3: CASSSQGEEKLFF

J: TRBJ1-5
D: TRBD1
V: TRBV12-3/TRBV12-4
size: .
DNA: TGTGCCAGCAGTAGACAGGGGCAGGAACAGCCCCAGCATTTT
CDR3: CASSRQGQEQPQHF

J: TRBJ1-2
D: .
V: TRBV18
size: few
DNA: TGTGCCAGCTCACCACATAAGTCGGATGGCTACACCTTC
CDR3: CASSPHKSDGYTF